This T cell receptor (beta chain) derives from a study of T-cell memory formation after mild COVID-19 (dated by TCRdb to about 2021). Background on the whole study: TCR sequence clusters from the two donors were found to be largely donor specific. T-cell clones expanding and contracting after mild COVID-19 in two donors were tracked by longitudinal TCRalpha and TCRbeta repertoire sequencing. Two young, previously healthy adult volunteers, one female and one male, were included in the cohort.

The germline V gene (reference sequence) supplies CDR1 MNHNY and CDR2 SVGAGI. There are 13 amino acids in the CDR3, from cysteine to phenylalanine inclusive. Just CDR3 DNA is preserved here, 39 bases in frame from base 1. V lost 7 bases and J lost 6 bases; the stretch between them is 14 bases long. PBMCs were isolated by Ficoll-Paque density gradient centrifugation. Sequencer: Illumina NovaSeq 6000. TCRalpha and TCRbeta cDNA libraries were constructed by 5'RACE with constant-segment primers, with sample barcodes and unique molecular identifiers being introduced. RNA was extracted from every sample with Trizol reagent. Amplification of the libraries took two PCR steps, and the second step added a second sample barcode plus Illumina TruSeq adapters. Sequencing of libraries was performed on an Illumina NovaSeq with 2 x 150 bp paired-end reads. In the paper's pipeline: Reads were demultiplexed and collapsed into UMI-guided consensus sequences with migec v1.2.7. Using mixcr v2.1.11, UMI consensuses were aligned to TRA and TRB V and J templates and then assembled into clonotypes. A clonotype was counted as expanded or contracted only when both edgeR and NoisET called the clonotype significant, with the noise models trained on biological replicates. For edgeR calls, the cutoffs were a false discovery rate-adjusted p below 0.01 and a log2 fold-change threshold of 1. As an exploratory analysis of dynamics, PCA with hierarchical clustering was applied to max-normalized trajectories of the 1000 most abundant clonotypes. The CD4 or CD8 phenotype of responding clones was assigned using the separately sequenced CD4+ and CD8+ repertoires. Clones were called with MiXCR by TCRdb after fastp trimmed the public reads at Q25, and only in-frame beta chains were retained. Entries are consolidated by CDR3 protein sequence, retaining the most common genes and DNA. TCRdb's processing, not the authors' own work, is the source of the V and J calls. The sample records 190,000 or so distinct CDR3 sequences, about a fifth of which are singletons. Roughly 23% of the sample lies in the top ten.

What the study reported, not specific to this receptor: Only a couple of mild cases were covered by the study, and larger cohorts that include severe cases with pre-infection samples were considered necessary. Balanced CD4/CD8 phenotypes were observed for clones contracting from day 15 to 85, whereas a bias towards CD4+ was observed for a second wave of clones expanding from day 15 to 37. The detection of some responding clones in pre-infection memory suggests that pre-existing cross-reactive memory T cells joined the SARS-CoV-2 response. Contracting CD4+ clones turned up mainly in the CM and EM memory subsets, whereas EMRA was where CD8+ clones were enriched. SARS-CoV-2 specificity was not confirmed for the second-wave clones peaking on day 37.

With regard to this clonotype: The antigen it recognizes is unknown. Qualities for individual bases were not recorded, and no much larger clone is one base off.

In this chain, TRBV6-6 is recombined with TRBJ2-3; tentative D gene TRBD1, with 6 bases matching. The sequenced sample was PBMCs or a T cell subset sorted from them (not recorded which). The TCR sequence derives from an adult woman who had mild COVID-19 (a few samples of this study predate the infection). The sample titles of this study are shuffled in the database, so cell type and time point are left out; the donor was told from shared clones. The CDR3 protein is CASNNQGGDTQYF. In nucleotides, the sequence is TGTGCCAGCAACAACCAAGGGGGTGATACGCAGTATTTT.